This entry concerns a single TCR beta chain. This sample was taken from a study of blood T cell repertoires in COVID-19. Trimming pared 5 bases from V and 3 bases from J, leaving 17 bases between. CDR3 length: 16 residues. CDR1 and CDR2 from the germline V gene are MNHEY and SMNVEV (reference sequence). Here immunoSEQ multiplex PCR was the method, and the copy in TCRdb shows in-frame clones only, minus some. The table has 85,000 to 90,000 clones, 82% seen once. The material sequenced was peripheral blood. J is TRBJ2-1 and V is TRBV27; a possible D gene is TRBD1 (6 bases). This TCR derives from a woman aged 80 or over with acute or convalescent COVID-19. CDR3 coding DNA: TGTGCCAGCAGTCCCCAGGGGCGCAGGAACTACAATGAGCAGTTCTTC. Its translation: CASSPQGRRNYNEQFF.